The 24 T cell receptor beta chains below were found in one sample sequenced in a study of CD8 T cells in Susac syndrome. cDNA came from about 0.5 to 1 ug RNA primed by random hexamers. Using its own MiXCR run on the immunoSEQ multiplex PCR reads, TCRdb lists one record per CDR3 protein. Of roughly 150,000 distinct CDR3 sequences in the sample, around 95% were seen once. The specimen sequenced was CD4+ T cells from PBMCs. These receptors were taken from a human donor with Susac syndrome.

The gene calls are TRBV6-5 and TRBJ2-1, with D perhaps matching TRBD1 (5 bases). CDR1 and CDR2 from the germline V gene are MNHEY and SVGAGI. This CDR3 is built from 15 residues. The V end was cut by 6 bases, the J end by 2 bases, with 14 bases between. The CDR3 nucleotides are TGTGCCAGCAGCTTCCAGGGCCTCACCTACAATGAGCAGTTCTTC. The encoded protein is CASSFQGLTYNEQFF.

This rearrangement joins TRBV20-1 to TRBJ2-5; possible D gene TRBD2, 7 bases. Germline V lookup: CDR1 DFQATT, CDR2 SNEGSKA (reference sequence). The CDR3 is 14 residues long. Trimming left V 4 bases short and J 5 bases short, with 17 bases between. The CDR3 region has the DNA TGCAGTGCTACAACGGGGGGCAGGGCGGAGACCCAGTACTTC. Translated, it gives CSATTGGRAETQYF.

This rearrangement joins TRBV10-3 to TRBJ1-5; D possibly corresponds to TRBD1 (6 bases). CDR1 and CDR2 (germline): ENHRY, SYGVKD. V was shortened by 8 bases and J by 0 bases, with 11 bases between the two germline ends. There are 14 residues in the CDR3. The CDR3 loop reads CAIAGAGSNQPQHF. The DNA for the CDR3 is TGTGCCATCGCGGGGGCGGGTAGCAATCAGCCCCAGCATTTT.

The count of this clonotype is one. The V call is TRBV29-1, the J call TRBJ1-2; D unresolved. CDR3 length: 10 residues. Germline-derived CDR1 and CDR2 are SQVTM and ANQGSEA. V was clipped by 3 bases and J by 7 bases, with 6 bases between them. Here the CDR3 DNA reads TGCAGCGTTGAGAAGGCTGGCTACACCTTC. Protein sequence: CSVEKAGYTF.

The genes are TRBV21-1 and TRBJ2-5; TRBD1 reflects the table's D call only, with no check against the DNA. TRBV21-1 is marked as a pseudogene. The CDR3 covers 16 residues. CDR3 sequence reads: CASSMVGRGGPETQYF. The CDR3 DNA follows: TGTGCCAGCAGCATGGTCGGTCGGGGGGGGCCGGAGACCCAGTACTTC.

The chain couples TRBV12-3 or TRBV12-4 to TRBJ1-4, with TRBD1 identical over 7 bases. CDR3 size: 15 residues. V was clipped by 6 bases and J by 5 bases; unmatched bases: 9. The CDR3 here is CASRQEGQLNEKLFF. CDR3 in DNA: TGTGCCAGCAGACAGGAGGGACAGCTCAATGAAAAACTGTTTTTT.

The chain has TRBV5-4 and TRBJ2-2, with no clear D. Germline CDR1 is SGHNT and CDR2 is YYREEE (reference sequence). V was trimmed by 2 bases and J by 3 bases, leaving 14 bases between them. The CDR3 contains 16 residues. CDR3 sequence (DNA): TGTGCCAGCAGCTTTGGGGTTTTGGCGGACACCGGGGAGCTGTTTTTT. This gives the protein CASSFGVLADTGELFF.

J is TRBJ1-1 and V is TRBV7-9, with D hard to call. The CDR3 has 14 amino acids. Germline V gene data show CDR1 as SEHNR and CDR2 as FQNEAQ (reference sequence). Trimming took off 0 bases at V and 1 base at J, with 6 bases between the two ends. The CDR3 DNA reads TGTGCCAGCAGCTTAGCCGGACCGAACACTGAAGCTTTCTTT. It yields the protein CASSLAGPNTEAFF.

This chain links TRBV24-1 with TRBJ2-1; D not resolved. CDR1 and CDR2 from the germline V gene are KGHDR and SFDVKD. The CDR3 is made up of 13 amino acids. V was cut by 4 bases and J by 6 bases, with 9 bases left in between. CDR3 in amino acids: CATSDSRINEQFF. In DNA, the CDR3 is TGTGCCACCAGTGACAGCAGGATCAATGAGCAGTTCTTC.

The genes are TRBV25-1 and TRBJ1-1; D ambiguous. Germline loops: CDR1 MGHDK, CDR2 SYGVNS. CDR3 length equals 14 residues. The V end was cut by 6 bases, the J end by 3 bases, with 14 bases between. CDR3 amino acids: CASSAKGWDTEAFF. CDR3 sequence (DNA): TGTGCCAGCAGCGCCAAGGGCTGGGACACTGAAGCTTTCTTT.

The chain carries TRBV24-1 and TRBJ2-3; possibly TRBD2 for D (6 bases). Trimming removed 4 bases from V and 6 bases from J, with 13 bases in between. CDR1 is KGHDR and CDR2 is SFDVKD in the germline V gene. CDR3 length: 14 residues. In DNA, the CDR3 is TGTGCCACCAGTGACCCGGGACTGCCCGATACGCAGTATTTT. Its protein product is CATSDPGLPDTQYF.

The chain recombines TRBV12-3 or TRBV12-4 with TRBJ2-5; weak D call: TRBD2 (5 bases). V gave up 6 bases and J gave up 7 bases, with 15 bases separating them. The CDR3 consists of 13 residues. The CDR3, as DNA: TGTGCCAGCAGACTAGGGCCCCCAGGGACCCAGTACTTC. It translates to CASRLGPPGTQYF.

The J gene is TRBJ1-1, the V gene TRBV29-1, with D perhaps TRBD1 (5 bases). The germline gives CDR1 SQVTM, CDR2 ANQGSEA. V dropped 4 bases and J dropped 1 base, with 10 bases sitting between them. The CDR3 covers 13 residues. The CDR3 DNA is TGCAGCGTTGGGACACTGGGGAACACTGAAGCTTTCTTT. This translates into CSVGTLGNTEAFF.

The chain links TRBV19 to TRBJ2-7, with D possibly TRBD1 on 6 matching bases. CDR1 and CDR2 (germline): LNHDA, SQIVND (reference sequence). This CDR3 region has 14 residues. Trimming left V 4 bases short and J 4 bases short, with 14 bases between. CDR3 nucleotides: TGTGCCAGTAGTAGGCCAGGGGCCGTGTACGAGCAGTACTTC. Translating gives CASSRPGAVYEQYF.

This chain uses TRBV24-1 with TRBJ2-1; TRBD1 is a possible D gene (6 bases). Germline V CDR1 and CDR2: KGHDR, SFDVKD. The CDR3 is made up of 12 amino acids. V was clipped by 6 bases and J by 9 bases, with 11 bases between them. The CDR3 DNA is TGTGCCACCAGTCAGGGGTTCAGTGAGCAGTTCTTC. Protein sequence: CATSQGFSEQFF.

V gene TRBV20-1 combines with J gene TRBJ1-2; TRBD1 aligns across 7 bases. After removal of 3 bases from V and 3 bases from J, the junction contained 7 bases not matched to a gene. The CDR3 is 14 residues long. The V gene's germline CDR1 is DFQATT and CDR2 SNEGSKA (reference sequence). The CDR3 protein is CSASLRGRDYGYTF. For the CDR3, the DNA is TGCAGTGCTAGTTTGAGGGGGCGTGACTATGGCTACACCTTC.

This chain joins TRBV20-1 and TRBJ2-1; 11 bases fit TRBD2. V trimming: 5 bases; J trimming: 6 bases; junction bases outside the gene matches: 3. This CDR3 comprises 13 residues. Germline V lookup: CDR1 DFQATT, CDR2 SNEGSKA (reference sequence). The CDR3 nucleotides read TGCAGTGCTTTCGGACTAGCGGGCAATGAGCAGTTCTTC. This encodes CSAFGLAGNEQFF.

This chain links TRBV12-3 or TRBV12-4 with TRBJ2-1; TRBD2 matches at 7 bases. This CDR3 comprises 16 residues. The J segment lost 7 bases and the V segment lost 7 bases, leaving 16 bases of the junction unmatched. The CDR3 DNA reads as TGTGCCAGCACCCGGCCACGGGGCCCCGGGGGGAATGAGCAGTTCTTC. Its translation is CASTRPRGPGGNEQFF.

CDR3 residues: CASSLVTGGNGETQYF. CDR3 nucleotides: TGTGCCAGCAGCTTGGTAACAGGGGGTAACGGGGAGACCCAGTACTTC. This chain links TRBV5-4 with TRBJ2-5; 8 bases are a match to TRBD1. J was trimmed by 5 bases and V by 0 bases; bases with no gene match: 9. Germline CDR1 and CDR2: SGHNT and YYREEE (reference sequence). There are 16 residues in the CDR3.

This clonotype was recorded once. The chain links TRBV7-9 to TRBJ1-1; 7 nucleotides match TRBD1. V lost 8 bases to trimming and J lost 0 bases; unmatched junction nucleotides: 3. CDR3 size: 13 residues. Germline V gene data show CDR1 as SEHNR and CDR2 as FQNEAQ (reference sequence). Written as DNA, the CDR3 is TGTGCCAGCGGTGGACAGGTGAACACTGAAGCTTTCTTT. It encodes CASGGQVNTEAFF. The full variable domain, in which reference TRBV7-9 and TRBJ1-1 provide the parts outside the CDR3, is DTGVSQNPRHKITKRGQNVTFRCDPISEHNRLYWYRQTLGQGPEFLTYFQNEAQLEKSRLLSDRFSAERPKGSFSTLEIQRTEQGDSAMYLCASGGQVNTEAFFGQGTRLTVV.

This chain uses TRBV27 with TRBJ1-2; maybe TRBD1 (6 bases). Trimming took off 4 bases at V and 6 bases at J, with 12 bases between the two ends. Germline CDR1 reads MNHEY; CDR2 reads SMNVEV (reference sequence). The CDR3 sequence is 13 residues long. The CDR3 DNA sequence: TGTGCCAGCAGTTCACAGGGAATACATGGCTACACCTTC. Protein: CASSSQGIHGYTF.

The V and J genes are TRBV15 and TRBJ2-5; 8 bases map to TRBD1. CDR3 size: 19 residues. Trimming took 5 bases from V and 5 from J; bases not matched to a gene: 22. CDR1 is LNHNV, CDR2 YYDKDF, per germline (reference sequence). DNA for the CDR3: TGTGCCACCAGCCGGGGAGGACAGGGAACCTCCCGCCTCGGGGAGACCCAGTACTTC. This codes for CATSRGGQGTSRLGETQYF.

The chain couples TRBV7-9 to TRBJ2-3; D possibly corresponds to TRBD2 (6 bases). Deletions cut 1 base from V and 9 bases from J, with 8 bases between. CDR1 and CDR2 (germline): SEHNR, FQNEAQ (reference sequence). The CDR3 runs to 12 residues. CDR3 coding DNA: TGTGCCAGCAGCTTAGGTGGAGGGACGCAGTATTTT. Translating it yields CASSLGGGTQYF.

Written as DNA, the CDR3 is TGCGCCAGCAGCTCCCGTCGGGGGGGGCTCCCTGAAGCTTTCTTT. This encodes CASSSRRGGLPEAFF. This chain links TRBV4-1 with TRBJ1-1; possible D gene TRBD1, 6 bases. The CDR3 is 15 residues long. The ends were cut back, 5 bases at V and 6 bases at J, with 19 bases in the middle. Germline lookup yields CDR1 MGHRA and CDR2 YSYEKL.